One and the same sample provided the 4 T cell receptor beta chains below, sequenced in a study of Graves' ophthalmopathy and Graves' hyperthyroidism. RNA transcripts were the template, and TCR beta CDR3 regions were amplified from them. The first-round RT-PCR employed HTBI primers together with the Qiagen OneStep RT-PCR kit. A multiplex PCR was then performed as the second round. TCRdb reprocessed the multiplex PCR reads via MiXCR and lists one record per CDR3 protein. The sample contains 170,000 or so distinct CDR3 sequences, 30% to 45% of which appear only once. Sample: peripheral blood. These receptors were obtained from a woman between 40 and 50 years old with Graves' ophthalmopathy.

This clonotype has ten or more counts. V is TRBV12-3 or TRBV12-4 and J is TRBJ1-2; D unclear. This CDR3 is 13 amino acids long. Trimming stripped 6 bases from V and 2 bases from J, with 10 bases between. DNA for the CDR3: TGTGCCAGCAGCTTGGACGAAAACTATGGCTACACCTTC. This encodes CASSLDENYGYTF.

This clonotype was picked up many times. The V call is TRBV28, the J call TRBJ1-5; D not certain. With 2 bases removed from V and 5 bases from J, the gap between germline ends came to 7 bases. The CDR3 is made up of 13 amino acids. From germline, CDR1 is MDHEN and CDR2 SYDVKM. The CDR3 spells CASSLSGDQPQHF. The CDR3 DNA reads as TGTGCCAGCAGTTTAAGCGGTGATCAGCCCCAGCATTTT.

The chain recombines TRBV28 with TRBJ2-7, with 8 bases lining up with TRBD2. With V trimmed by 6 bases and J by 3 bases, 7 bases remained unmatched. This CDR3 is built from 14 residues. Germline lookup yields CDR1 MDHEN and CDR2 SYDVKM. The CDR3 DNA reads as TGTGCCAGCAGGAGGACGGGGGGGATCTACGAGCAGTACTTC. It yields the protein CASRRTGGIYEQYF.

This clonotype has a count of ten or more. One end of the junction varies from germline; a read error may be responsible. The V and J genes are TRBV6-5 and TRBJ2-7; tentative D call: TRBD2 (6 bases). This CDR3 has 12 residues. CDR1 and CDR2 (germline): MNHEY, SVGAGI. The CDR3 DNA follows: TGTGCCAGCAGCTACTTGGGGGGTGAGCAGTACTTC. Protein sequence: CASSYLGGEQYF.